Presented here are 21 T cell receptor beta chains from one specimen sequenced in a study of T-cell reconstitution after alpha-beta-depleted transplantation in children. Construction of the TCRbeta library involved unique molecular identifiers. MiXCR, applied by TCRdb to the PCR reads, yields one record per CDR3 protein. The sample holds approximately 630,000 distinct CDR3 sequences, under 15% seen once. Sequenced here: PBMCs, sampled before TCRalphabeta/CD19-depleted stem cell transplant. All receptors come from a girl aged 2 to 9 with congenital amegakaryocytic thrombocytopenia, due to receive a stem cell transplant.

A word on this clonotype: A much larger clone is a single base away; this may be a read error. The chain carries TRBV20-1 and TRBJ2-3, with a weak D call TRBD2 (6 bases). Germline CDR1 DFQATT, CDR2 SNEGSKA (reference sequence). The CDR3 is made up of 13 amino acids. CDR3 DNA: TGCAGTGCTACCGGGGGTCAGACGGATATGCAGTATTTT. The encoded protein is CSATGGQTDMQYF.

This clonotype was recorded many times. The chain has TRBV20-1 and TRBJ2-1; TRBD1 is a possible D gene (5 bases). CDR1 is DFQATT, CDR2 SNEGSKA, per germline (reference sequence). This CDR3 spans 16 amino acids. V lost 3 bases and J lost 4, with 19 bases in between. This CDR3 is CSASQFDSQDYNEQFF. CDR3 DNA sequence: TGCAGTGCTAGCCAATTTGACAGCCAAGATTACAATGAGCAGTTCTTC.

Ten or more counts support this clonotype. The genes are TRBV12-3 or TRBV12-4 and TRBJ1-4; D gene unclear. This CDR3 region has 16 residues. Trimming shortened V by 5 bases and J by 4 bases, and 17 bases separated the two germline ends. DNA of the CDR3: TGTGCCAGCAGTCCGGGAAGAACAGCGGTTAATGAAAAACTGTTTTTT. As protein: CASSPGRTAVNEKLFF.

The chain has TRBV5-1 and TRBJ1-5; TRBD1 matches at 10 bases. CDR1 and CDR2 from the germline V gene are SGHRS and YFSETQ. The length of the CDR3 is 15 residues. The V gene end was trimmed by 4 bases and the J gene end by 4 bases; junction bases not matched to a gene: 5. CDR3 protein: CASSMGQGTNQPQHF. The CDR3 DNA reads TGCGCCAGCAGCATGGGACAGGGGACGAATCAGCCCCAGCATTTT.

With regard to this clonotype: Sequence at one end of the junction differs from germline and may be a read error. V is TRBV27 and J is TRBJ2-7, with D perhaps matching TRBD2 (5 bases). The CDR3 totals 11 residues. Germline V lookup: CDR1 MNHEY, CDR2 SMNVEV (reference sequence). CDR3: CASYGNWEHYF. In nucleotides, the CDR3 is TGTGCCAGTTACGGCAATTGGGAGCATTACTTC.

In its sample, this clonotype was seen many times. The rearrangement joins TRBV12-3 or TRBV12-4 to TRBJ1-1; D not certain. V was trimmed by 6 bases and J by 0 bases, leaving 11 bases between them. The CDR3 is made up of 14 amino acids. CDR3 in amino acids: CASSTRRLNTEAFF. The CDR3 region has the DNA TGTGCCAGCAGCACCCGCAGGCTGAACACTGAAGCTTTCTTT.

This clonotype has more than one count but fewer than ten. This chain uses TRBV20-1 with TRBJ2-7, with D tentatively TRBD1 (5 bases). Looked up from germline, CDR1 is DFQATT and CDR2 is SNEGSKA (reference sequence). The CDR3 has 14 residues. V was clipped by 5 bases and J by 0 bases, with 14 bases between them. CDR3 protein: CSAHDSLLSYEQYF. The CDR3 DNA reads TGCAGTGCTCACGACAGCCTTCTCTCCTACGAGCAGTACTTC.

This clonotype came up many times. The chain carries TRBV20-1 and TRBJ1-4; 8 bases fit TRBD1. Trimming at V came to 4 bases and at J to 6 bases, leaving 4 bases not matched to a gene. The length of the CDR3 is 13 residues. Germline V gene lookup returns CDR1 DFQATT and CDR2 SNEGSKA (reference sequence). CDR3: CSATRTGHEKLFF. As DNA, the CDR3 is TGCAGTGCTACTCGGACAGGGCATGAAAAACTGTTTTTT.

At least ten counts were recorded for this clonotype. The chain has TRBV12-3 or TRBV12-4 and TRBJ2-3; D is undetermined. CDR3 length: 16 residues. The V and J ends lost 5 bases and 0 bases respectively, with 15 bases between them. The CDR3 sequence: CASSHLTYFSTDTQYF. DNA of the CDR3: TGTGCCAGCAGTCACTTGACCTACTTTAGCACAGATACGCAGTATTTT.

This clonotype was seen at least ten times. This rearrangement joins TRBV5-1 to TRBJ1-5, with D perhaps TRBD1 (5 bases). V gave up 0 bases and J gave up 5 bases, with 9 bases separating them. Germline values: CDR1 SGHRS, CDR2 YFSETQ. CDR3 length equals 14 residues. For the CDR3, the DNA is TGCGCCAGCAGCTTGGCCAGGGAAGATCAGCCCCAGCATTTT. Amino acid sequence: CASSLAREDQPQHF.

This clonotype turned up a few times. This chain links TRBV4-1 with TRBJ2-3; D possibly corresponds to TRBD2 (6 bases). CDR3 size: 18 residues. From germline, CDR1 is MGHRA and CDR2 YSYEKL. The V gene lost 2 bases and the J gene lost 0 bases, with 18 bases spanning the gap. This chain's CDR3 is CASSQYPLAATSTDTQYF. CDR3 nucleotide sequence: TGCGCCAGCAGCCAATACCCCTTAGCGGCAACCAGCACAGATACGCAGTATTTT.

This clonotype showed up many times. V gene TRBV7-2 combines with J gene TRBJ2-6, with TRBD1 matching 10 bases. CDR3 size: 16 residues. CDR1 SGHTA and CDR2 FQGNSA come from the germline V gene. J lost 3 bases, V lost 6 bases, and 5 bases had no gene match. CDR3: CASRGTGENGANVLTF. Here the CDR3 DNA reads TGTGCCAGCAGGGGGACAGGGGAAAATGGGGCCAACGTCCTGACTTTC.

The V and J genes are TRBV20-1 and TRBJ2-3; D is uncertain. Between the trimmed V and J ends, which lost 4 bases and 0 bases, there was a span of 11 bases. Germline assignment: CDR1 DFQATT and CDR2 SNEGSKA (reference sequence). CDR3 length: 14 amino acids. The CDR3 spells CSATGRVSTDTQYF. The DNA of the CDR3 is TGCAGTGCTACCGGACGGGTGAGCACAGATACGCAGTATTTT.

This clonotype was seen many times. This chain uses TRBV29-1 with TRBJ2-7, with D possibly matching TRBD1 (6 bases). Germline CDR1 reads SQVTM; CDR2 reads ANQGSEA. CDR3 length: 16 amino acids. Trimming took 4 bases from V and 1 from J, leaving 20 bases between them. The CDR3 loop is CSVGTGWGPSSYEQYF. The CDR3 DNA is TGCAGCGTTGGCACAGGGTGGGGGCCCAGTTCCTACGAGCAGTACTTC.

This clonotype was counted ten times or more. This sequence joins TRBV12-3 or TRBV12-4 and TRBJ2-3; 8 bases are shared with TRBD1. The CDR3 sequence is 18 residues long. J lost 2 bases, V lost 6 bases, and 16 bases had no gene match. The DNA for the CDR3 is TGTGCCAGCAGCCTTCGCGTCCGGGACAGGAGGTCCACAGATACGCAGTATTTT. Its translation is CASSLRVRDRRSTDTQYF.

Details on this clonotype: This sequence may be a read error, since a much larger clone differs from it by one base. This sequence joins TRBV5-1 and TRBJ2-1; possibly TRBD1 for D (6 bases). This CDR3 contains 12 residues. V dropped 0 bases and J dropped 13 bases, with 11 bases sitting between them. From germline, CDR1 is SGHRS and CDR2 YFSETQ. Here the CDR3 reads CASSLAQGDQFF. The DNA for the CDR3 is TGCGCCAGCAGCTTGGCACAGGGTGACCAGTTCTTC.

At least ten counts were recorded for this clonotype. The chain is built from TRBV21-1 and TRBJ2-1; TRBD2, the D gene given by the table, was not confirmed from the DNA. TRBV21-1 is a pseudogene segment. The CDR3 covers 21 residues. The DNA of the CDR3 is TGTGCCAGCAGCGGAGGGCCCTGGGCTAGAAAAAAGCCTCAACACAACAATGAGCAGTTCTTC. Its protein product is CASSGGPWARKKPQHNNEQFF.

CDR3 bases: TGTGCCAGCAGTTTACCGGGCAGGGCGGCCACTGAAGCTTTCTTT. This gives the protein CASSLPGRAATEAFF. This chain links TRBV12-3 or TRBV12-4 with TRBJ1-1; TRBD1 is a possible D gene (5 bases). The CDR3 covers 15 residues. V was shortened by 2 bases and J by 4 bases, with 14 bases between the two germline ends.

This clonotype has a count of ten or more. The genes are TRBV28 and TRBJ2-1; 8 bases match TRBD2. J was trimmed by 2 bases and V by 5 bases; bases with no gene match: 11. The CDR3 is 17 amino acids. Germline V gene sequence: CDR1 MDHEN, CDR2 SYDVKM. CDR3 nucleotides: TGTGCCAGCAGTCTAGGACTAGCTCCATCTGCCTACAATGAGCAGTTCTTC. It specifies CASSLGLAPSAYNEQFF.

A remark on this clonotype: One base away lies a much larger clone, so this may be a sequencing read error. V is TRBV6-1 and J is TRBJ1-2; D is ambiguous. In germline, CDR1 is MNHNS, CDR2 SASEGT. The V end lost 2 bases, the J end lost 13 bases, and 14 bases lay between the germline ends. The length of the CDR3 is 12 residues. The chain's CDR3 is CASSERVVGSTF. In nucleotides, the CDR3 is TGTGCCAGCAGTGAAAGGGTGGTCGGATCCACCTTC.

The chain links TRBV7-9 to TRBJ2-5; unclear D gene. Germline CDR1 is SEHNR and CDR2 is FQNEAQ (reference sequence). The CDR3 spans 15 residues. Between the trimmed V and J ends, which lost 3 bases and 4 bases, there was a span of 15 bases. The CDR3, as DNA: TGTGCCAGCAGCTTCTTTTCTGGCCCCTCAGAGACCCAGTACTTC. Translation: CASSFFSGPSETQYF.